One sample yielded the 25 T cell receptor beta chains listed below, sequenced in a study of graft-versus-host responses after intestinal transplantation. Here immunoSEQ multiplex PCR was the method, and the copy in TCRdb shows in-frame clones only, minus some. The sample yields approximately 90,000 clones, around 92% seen once. Antigens of these TCRs are unknown. The material sequenced was unstimulated CD8+ T cells sorted from spleen or lymph node cells, taken before transplant. The receptors shown here come from a human donor who was the organ donor for an intestinal transplant.

The V gene is TRBV5-8, the J gene TRBJ1-1; 8 nucleotides agree with TRBD1. J was trimmed by 8 bases and V by 4 bases; bases with no gene match: 10. The CDR3 length is 14 residues. Germline V gene data show CDR1 as SGHTS and CDR2 as YDEGEE. Here the CDR3 DNA reads TGTGCCAGCAGCCCCCGGACAGGGATGGAGGAAGCTTTCTTT. Its protein product is CASSPRTGMEEAFF.

The chain joins TRBV7-7 to TRBJ2-3; no firm D call. Trimming pared 1 base from V and 4 bases from J, leaving 9 bases between. The germline V gene encodes CDR1 SSHAT and CDR2 FNYEAQ (reference sequence). CDR3 size: 14 residues. CDR3: CASSLGSVPDTQYF. CDR3 DNA: TGTGCCAGCAGCTTAGGGTCAGTTCCAGATACGCAGTATTTT.

This clone has a single count. V gene TRBV12-5 combines with J gene TRBJ2-1; 9 positions agree with TRBD1. The CDR3 has 14 residues. CDR1 and CDR2 (germline): LGHNT, FRNRAP. V lost 6 bases to trimming and J lost 4 bases; unmatched junction nucleotides: 4. The chain's CDR3 is CASGTGTGYNEQFF. The CDR3 DNA reads as TGTGCTAGTGGAACCGGGACAGGGTACAATGAGCAGTTCTTC. The full variable domain, its missing parts supplied by reference TRBV12-5 and TRBJ2-1, is DARVTQTPRHKVTEMGQEVTMRCQPILGHNTVFWYRQTMMQGLELLAYFRNRAPLDDSGMPKDRFSAEMPDATLATLKIQPSEPRDSAVYFCASGTGTGYNEQFFGPGTRLTVL.

The chain is built from TRBV19 and TRBJ1-5, with D perhaps TRBD1 (5 bases). Germline values: CDR1 LNHDA, CDR2 SQIVND (reference sequence). The CDR3 is 13 residues long. V shed 9 bases and J shed 9 bases, with 18 bases lying between them. This CDR3 is CASLGRGIWPQHF. In nucleotides, the CDR3 is TGTGCCAGCCTTGGGAGGGGTATTTGGCCCCAGCATTTT.

The chain carries TRBV4-3 and TRBJ2-3, with 7 bases identical to TRBD2. There are 15 residues in the CDR3. Per germline, CDR1 LGHNA and CDR2 YSLEER. Trimming took 1 base from V and 2 from J; bases not matched to a gene: 3. CDR3 DNA: TGCGCCAGCAGCCAAGTGAGCGGGATCACAGATACGCAGTATTTT. This encodes CASSQVSGITDTQYF.

This clone occurred a few times. This sequence joins TRBV6-5 and TRBJ2-5, with no clear D. V lost 2 bases and J 0 bases, leaving 13 bases between the germline ends. In germline, CDR1 is MNHEY, CDR2 SVGAGI. CDR3 size: 16 residues. The CDR3 is CASSYTWVRHQETQYF. The CDR3 DNA follows: TGTGCCAGCAGTTACACCTGGGTGAGGCACCAAGAGACCCAGTACTTC.

The chain recombines TRBV27 with TRBJ1-2; D not certain. The germline V gene has CDR1 MNHEY and CDR2 SMNVEV (reference sequence). The CDR3 is made up of 13 amino acids. The V and J ends lost 0 bases and 5 bases respectively, with 7 bases between them. The CDR3 sequence is CASSLSDSYGYTF. Written as DNA, the CDR3 is TGTGCCAGCAGTTTATCGGACTCATATGGCTACACCTTC.

The gene calls are TRBV6-1 and TRBJ1-6; 9 nucleotides line up with TRBD1. This CDR3 is built from 15 residues. Germline CDR1 is MNHNS and CDR2 is SASEGT. V lost 7 bases and J lost 7; bases outside the gene matches: 8. DNA for the CDR3: TGTGCCAGCATCTTACCGGGACAGGGAAATTCACCCCTCCACTTT. Translating gives CASILPGQGNSPLHF.

The rearrangement links TRBV13 to TRBJ1-2, with 7 bases fitting TRBD1. The CDR3 covers 14 residues. The junction had 0 bases not matched to a gene; V was cut back by 0 bases and J by 2 bases. Germline CDR1 and CDR2: PRHDT and FYEKMQ (reference sequence). The CDR3 spells CASSLGDRNYGYTF. In DNA form, the CDR3 reads TGTGCCAGCAGCTTAGGGGACAGGAACTATGGCTACACCTTC.

The chain joins TRBV7-2 to TRBJ2-1; TRBD2 aligns across 9 bases. The CDR3 totals 16 residues. The V segment lost 4 bases and the J segment 0 bases; nucleotides outside the gene matches: 4. CDR1 is SGHTA, CDR2 FQGNSA, per germline. CDR3 in amino acids: CASSSLAGSSYNEQFF. The CDR3 DNA reads as TGTGCCAGCAGCTCTCTAGCGGGGAGCTCCTACAATGAGCAGTTCTTC.

The chain has TRBV27 and TRBJ2-7; possible D gene TRBD1, 6 bases. CDR3 length equals 15 residues. The germline V gene encodes CDR1 MNHEY and CDR2 SMNVEV (reference sequence). The V and J ends lost 2 bases and 3 bases respectively, with 14 bases between them. The CDR3 region is CASSLTGQFVYEQYF. CDR3 DNA: TGTGCCAGCAGTTTAACAGGGCAATTCGTCTACGAGCAGTACTTC.

This chain joins TRBV7-2 and TRBJ1-5; TRBD1 aligns across 9 bases. J gave up 6 bases and V 4 bases, and 10 bases lay outside the gene matches. The germline V gene has CDR1 SGHTA and CDR2 FQGNSA. The CDR3 consists of 16 residues. The chain's CDR3 is CASSSGGTGWGQPQHF. In nucleotides, the CDR3 is TGTGCCAGCAGCTCCGGGGGGACAGGGTGGGGTCAGCCCCAGCATTTT.

V and J are TRBV4-3 and TRBJ2-1; D gene unclear. Germline V lookup: CDR1 LGHNA, CDR2 YSLEER. V lost 0 bases and J lost 0, with 12 bases in between. This CDR3 has 17 residues. The CDR3 sequence: CASSQDVPTYSYNEQFF. CDR3 DNA sequence: TGCGCCAGCAGCCAAGATGTTCCGACTTACTCCTACAATGAGCAGTTCTTC.

The rearrangement uses TRBV9 and TRBJ2-3; no definite D call. CDR3 length equals 13 residues. Deletions cut 3 bases from V and 2 bases from J, with 7 bases between. Germline CDR1 and CDR2: SGDLS and YYNGEE. The CDR3 DNA reads as TGTGCCAGCAGCGCTGGCTTCACAGATACGCAGTATTTT. Its protein product is CASSAGFTDTQYF.

For the CDR3, the DNA is TGTGCCAGTAGAGGGGGACACAACTACGAGCAGTACTTC. Translation gives CASRGGHNYEQYF. The rearrangement uses TRBV19 and TRBJ2-7, with D perhaps matching TRBD1 (6 bases). Deletions cut 6 bases from V and 3 bases from J, with 12 bases between. This CDR3 has 13 amino acids. Germline V CDR1 and CDR2: LNHDA, SQIVND (reference sequence).

This chain links TRBV4-1 with TRBJ1-1; D unclear. The germline V gene encodes CDR1 MGHRA and CDR2 YSYEKL. The V and J ends lost 1 base and 4 bases respectively, with 7 bases between them. The CDR3 runs 13 residues. CDR3 sequence: CASSQVYGTEAFF. The CDR3 DNA reads as TGCGCCAGCAGCCAAGTCTACGGCACTGAAGCTTTCTTT.

The J gene is TRBJ2-2, the V gene TRBV4-3; D might be TRBD1 (5 bases). This CDR3 is built from 15 residues. CDR1 and CDR2 from the germline V gene are LGHNA and YSLEER. Trimming removed 4 bases at V and 5 bases at J, with 14 bases between. The CDR3 region is CASSRHLGQTGELFF. CDR3 DNA: TGCGCCAGCAGCCGACACTTAGGACAAACCGGGGAGCTGTTTTTT.

The CDR3 reads CAISECVAGNTIYF. Here the CDR3 DNA reads TGTGCCATCAGTGAGTGTGTAGCTGGAAACACCATATATTTT. V usage is TRBV10-3 and J usage is TRBJ1-3; D ambiguous. V dropped 1 base and J dropped 2 bases, with 6 bases sitting between them. Germline CDR1 ENHRY, CDR2 SYGVKD. This CDR3 is built from 14 residues.

V usage is TRBV27 and J usage is TRBJ2-7; D is possibly TRBD2 (5 bases). The V and J ends lost 6 bases and 0 bases respectively, with 12 bases between them. The CDR3 is made up of 14 amino acids. CDR1 is MNHEY and CDR2 is SMNVEV in the germline V gene (reference sequence). The CDR3 spells CASSSGLSSYEQYF. The CDR3 bases are TGTGCCAGCAGCTCCGGACTGAGCTCCTACGAGCAGTACTTC.

The chain joins TRBV6-6 to TRBJ2-3; no definite D call. The V end lost 2 bases, the J end lost 1 base, and 7 bases lay between the germline ends. This CDR3 is 14 amino acids long. Per the germline V gene, CDR1 is MNHNY and CDR2 is SVGAGI (reference sequence). CDR3: CASSYVTRTDTQYF. In DNA form, the CDR3 reads TGTGCCAGCAGTTACGTAACACGCACAGATACGCAGTATTTT.

The genes are TRBV9 and TRBJ2-2; TRBD2 matches at 7 bases. CDR1 SGDLS and CDR2 YYNGEE come from the germline V gene. Trimming took 4 bases from V and 5 from J; bases not matched to a gene: 11. The CDR3 runs 16 residues. The CDR3: CASSSGGRQRTGELFF. CDR3 sequence (DNA): TGTGCCAGCAGCTCGGGGGGACGCCAGCGGACCGGGGAGCTGTTTTTT. Full variable domain (remainder filled in from reference TRBV9 and TRBJ2-2): DSGVTQTPKHLITATGQRVTLRCSPRSGDLSVYWYQQSLDQGLQFLIQYYNGEERAKGNILERFSAQQFPDLHSELNLSSLELGDSALYFCASSSGGRQRTGELFFGEGSRLTVL.

This clone was seen only once. The chain links TRBV4-1 to TRBJ2-2; weak D call: TRBD1 (5 bases). Trimming stripped 4 bases from V and 7 bases from J, with 13 bases between. Per the germline V gene, CDR1 is MGHRA and CDR2 is YSYEKL. This CDR3 spans 14 amino acids. CDR3 residues: CASSLDRSIGELFF. CDR3 coding DNA: TGCGCCAGCAGCCTAGACAGATCCATCGGGGAGCTGTTTTTT.

This chain uses TRBV5-1 with TRBJ2-7, with 8 bases aligning to TRBD2. The CDR3 is 14 amino acids. Germline trimming cut 1 base from V and 3 bases from J; bases unmatched to any gene: 3. Per the germline V gene, CDR1 is SGHRS and CDR2 is YFSETQ. The CDR3 spells CASSLTSGNYEQYF. The CDR3 DNA is TGCGCCAGCAGCTTGACTAGCGGTAACTACGAGCAGTACTTC. The whole variable domain, remainder taken from reference TRBV5-1 and TRBJ2-7, is KAGVTQTPRYLIKTRGQQVTLSCSPISGHRSVSWYQQTPGQGLQFLFEYFSETQRNKGNFPGRFSGRQFSNSRSEMNVSTLELGDSALYLCASSLTSGNYEQYFGPGTRLTVT.

This clone appeared a single time. This chain joins TRBV4-1 and TRBJ2-1; 12 positions agree with TRBD2. CDR3 length: 20 residues. Germline values: CDR1 MGHRA, CDR2 YSYEKL. The trim removed 0 bases at V and 0 bases at J, leaving 9 bases unmatched. CDR3 sequence (DNA): TGCGCCAGCAGCCAAGATAAGGCTAGCGGGGGGGATAGCTCCTACAATGAGCAGTTCTTC. This sequence encodes CASSQDKASGGDSSYNEQFF.

DNA of the CDR3: TGTGCCAGCAGCTTAGATCGGTTTCCCTACGAGCAGTACTTC. Protein sequence: CASSLDRFPYEQYF. This chain links TRBV11-2 with TRBJ2-7; D is unresolved. The CDR3 length is 14 residues. V lost 0 bases to trimming and J lost 2 bases, with 8 bases between them. Germline lookup yields CDR1 SGHAT and CDR2 FQNNGV.